One and the same sample provided the 3 T cell receptor beta chains below, sequenced in a study of blood T cell repertoires in COVID-19. Measured with immunoSEQ multiplex PCR; TCRdb has only the in-frame clones, and not every one. The sample holds about 81,000 clones; about 91% are singletons and the top ten take 4.8%. Material: peripheral blood. The receptors originated from a woman of 80 years or more with acute or convalescent COVID-19.

Only one count was recorded for this clone. The chain has TRBV3-1 (or the pseudogene TRBV3-2) and TRBJ1-4; a possible D gene is TRBD1 (5 bases). Germline assignment: CDR1 LGHDT and CDR2 YNNKEL (reference sequence). The germline V and J ends were trimmed by 0 bases and 8 bases, with 10 bases remaining between them. The CDR3 extends over 14 amino acids. Here the CDR3 DNA reads TGTGCCAGCAGCCAAGATTCAGGGAACGAAAAACTGTTTTTT. It is translated as CASSQDSGNEKLFF.

This chain uses TRBV11-1 with TRBJ2-2; maybe TRBD2 (6 bases). The CDR3 sequence is 14 residues long. From germline, CDR1 is SGHAT and CDR2 FQDESV (reference sequence). V dropped 0 bases and J dropped 6 bases, with 8 bases sitting between them. The CDR3 nucleotides are TGTGCCAGCAGCTTAGCCGGGGGAGCCGGGGAGCTGTTTTTT. Amino acid sequence: CASSLAGGAGELFF.

J is TRBJ2-3 and V is TRBV15; 9 bases agree with TRBD2. The CDR3 extends over 18 amino acids. Trimming took 5 bases from V and 0 from J; bases not matched to a gene: 12. Looked up from germline, CDR1 is LNHNV and CDR2 is YYDKDF (reference sequence). The DNA of the CDR3 is TGTGCCACCAGCTGGGGGGCGGGGGGGTCATCTAGCACAGATACGCAGTATTTT. It translates to CATSWGAGGSSSTDTQYF.